Below, one TCR beta chain is given with its context. V was trimmed by 2 bases and J by 2 bases, leaving 15 bases between them. The CDR3 has 16 residues. Germline CDR1 is SGHTA and CDR2 is FQGNSA. The sample originates from a study of control samples from healthy donors and cancer patients. TCRdb keeps only in-frame clones here, not all; method: immunoSEQ multiplex PCR. The repertoire has 350,000 to 450,000 clones, more than 80% of them found once; the top ten carry 5.5% to 8%. Sequenced input: PBMCs. The sequence was obtained from a man between 40 and 49 years old with head and neck cancer. The genes are TRBV7-2 and TRBJ1-2; D is unresolved. The CDR3 DNA reads as TGTGCCAGCAGCTTACTCCGCCTGGCCTCAAACTATGGCTACACCTTC. Residues: CASSLLRLASNYGYTF.